Shown below are 15 T cell receptor beta chains from a single sample sequenced in a study of blood T cells in healthy people across ages. Through a sample-barcoded 5' primer and a J-beta primer mix, a second PCR was run for roughly 6 to 12 cycles. TCRdb re-called the 5' RACE reads through MiXCR, storing one row per CDR3 protein. Of about 2 million distinct CDR3 sequences in the sample, around 50% were seen once. Sequencing was done on a sample of blood. These TCRs come from a woman between 40 and 55 years old in good health.

The chain carries TRBV2 and TRBJ1-2; no definite D call. The V gene's germline CDR1 is SNHLY and CDR2 FYNNEI. The germline V and J ends were trimmed by 5 bases and 8 bases, with 15 bases remaining between them. CDR3 size: 13 residues. This CDR3 reads CASSSLRVRGYTF. In nucleotides, the CDR3 is TGTGCCAGCAGTTCCCTGCGGGTACGAGGCTACACCTTC.

The V gene is TRBV20-1, the J gene TRBJ2-1; D may be TRBD1 (5 bases). The DNA end is a closer match to TRBJ2-7, so the J assignment may be wrong. The CDR3 contains 13 residues. The germline CDR1 and CDR2 sequences are DFQATT and SNEGSKA (reference sequence). Written as DNA, the CDR3 is TGCAGTCTATATGGTCAGGGCTACAATGAGCAGTACTTC. Translation gives CSLYGQGYNEQYF.

The CDR3 sequence is CASSLFRTGASNTF. The CDR3 DNA reads as TGTGCCAGCAGTTTATTCCGGACAGGGGCTAGCAACACCTTC. The chain recombines TRBV28 with TRBJ1-2; TRBD1 matches 9 bases. CDR3 length equals 14 residues. Germline CDR1 and CDR2: MDHEN and SYDVKM. With V trimmed by 1 base and J by 12 bases, 9 bases remained unmatched.

This sequence joins TRBV15 and TRBJ2-7; no firm D call. The CDR3 is made up of 15 amino acids. V was shortened by 8 bases and J by 0 bases, with 17 bases between the two germline ends. Germline V gene lookup returns CDR1 LNHNV and CDR2 YYDKDF (reference sequence). The CDR3 DNA reads TGTGCCACCCGAGGACGGGCTCTGGACTCCTACGAGCAGTACTTC. It translates to CATRGRALDSYEQYF.

V usage is TRBV24-1 and J usage is TRBJ2-7; TRBD1 matches 10 bases. The CDR3 has 16 residues. Unmatched junction bases numbered 8, after V lost 4 bases and J lost 3 bases. Germline CDR1 is KGHDR and CDR2 is SFDVKD. CDR3: CATSDDRGRGIYEQYF. In DNA form, the CDR3 reads TGTGCCACCAGTGACGACAGGGGGCGTGGGATCTACGAGCAGTACTTC.

Turning to this clonotype: An end of the junction does not agree with germline; a read error may underlie this. The chain recombines TRBV10-3 with TRBJ2-1; D remains ambiguous. The DNA end is a closer match to TRBJ2-7, so the J assignment may be wrong. CDR1 is ENHRY and CDR2 is SYGVKD in the germline V gene. This CDR3 comprises 11 residues. CDR3 coding DNA: TGTGCCACCAGTATAGGCTCCGAGCAGTACTTC. Translating gives CATSIGSEQYF.

This sequence joins TRBV6-5 and TRBJ2-5, with D maybe TRBD1 (6 bases). From germline, CDR1 is MNHEY and CDR2 SVGAGI. V dropped 6 bases and J dropped 2 bases, with 13 bases sitting between them. CDR3 length: 14 amino acids. This CDR3 is CASRTGTPQETQYF. Here the CDR3 DNA reads TGTGCCAGCAGGACCGGGACACCACAAGAGACCCAGTACTTC.

This clonotype was seen more than once but under ten times. At one end, the junction sequence differs from germline, possibly due to a read error. The chain carries TRBV6-2 or TRBV6-3 and TRBJ2-5, with D unresolved. Germline CDR1 and CDR2: MNHEY and SVGEGT. CDR3 length: 13 residues. The CDR3 loop is CASSDSLQETQYF. The CDR3 DNA reads TGTGCCAGCAGTGACTCCTTACAAGAGACCCAGTACTTC.

The rearrangement links TRBV29-1 to TRBJ2-7; 9 bases map to TRBD1. V lost 7 bases, J lost 2 bases, and 12 bases stayed unmatched. CDR3 length: 15 residues. Germline V lookup: CDR1 SQVTM, CDR2 ANQGSEA. The CDR3 spells CSATSGTGITYEQYF. The DNA for the CDR3 is TGCAGCGCCACTTCCGGGACAGGGATAACCTACGAGCAGTACTTC.

The CDR3 DNA reads TGTGCCAGCAGCCAAGGAGGACTAGCGGGGGTTAGAGAGACCCAGTACTTC. Its translation is CASSQGGLAGVRETQYF. The chain links TRBV14 to TRBJ2-7, with 13 bases that match TRBD2. The closer fit of TRBJ2-5 to the DNA end suggests the J call may be wrong. CDR3 length: 17 amino acids. CDR1 is SGHDN and CDR2 is FVKESK in the germline V gene.

This rearrangement joins TRBV4-1 to TRBJ1-6; 8 bases align to TRBD1. This CDR3 region has 18 residues. Trimming removed 2 bases from V and 0 bases from J; junction bases left unmatched: 6. CDR1 MGHRA and CDR2 YSYEKL come from the germline V gene. The CDR3: CASSQLGQGASYNSPLHF. The CDR3 DNA is TGCGCCAGCAGCCAACTGGGGCAGGGGGCCTCCTATAATTCACCCCTCCACTTT.

The chain uses TRBV20-1 and TRBJ2-6; D not resolved. This CDR3 spans 14 amino acids. Trimming removed 1 base from V and 4 bases from J, with 8 bases in between. The V gene's germline CDR1 is DFQATT and CDR2 SNEGSKA (reference sequence). The CDR3 here is CSARGIGGANVLTF. The CDR3 bases are TGCAGTGCTAGAGGGATTGGAGGGGCCAACGTCCTGACTTTC.

The chain is built from TRBV10-3 and TRBJ1-5, with D hard to call. The CDR3 loop spans 13 amino acids. The germline V and J ends were trimmed by 11 bases and 2 bases, with 13 bases remaining between them. From germline, CDR1 is ENHRY and CDR2 SYGVKD. The CDR3 spells CAVASYGNQPQHF. The CDR3 DNA reads TGTGCCGTCGCGAGTTATGGCAATCAGCCCCAGCATTTT.

This clonotype occurred a few times. The CDR3 loop is CSAPAGRRTDTQYF. As DNA, the CDR3 is TGCAGTGCCCCAGCGGGGAGGCGCACAGATACGCAGTATTTT. V is TRBV20-1 and J is TRBJ2-3, with 7 nucleotides matching TRBD2. V was pared by 6 bases and J by 1 base, with 7 bases of the junction left unmatched. This CDR3 region has 14 residues. Germline CDR1 and CDR2: DFQATT and SNEGSKA (reference sequence).

This sequence joins TRBV15 and TRBJ2-4, with D hard to call. Germline V gives CDR1 LNHNV, CDR2 YYDKDF (reference sequence). V was clipped by 1 base and J by 0 bases, with 13 bases between them. This CDR3 contains 17 residues. The CDR3 coding sequence is TGTGCCACCAGCAGAGGACTGCTACAGTCAGCCAAAAACATTCAGTACTTC. This translates into CATSRGLLQSAKNIQYF. The complete variable domain, with remaining parts taken from reference TRBV15 and TRBJ2-4, reads DAMVIQNPRYQVTQFGKPVTLSCSQTLNHNVMYWYQQKSSQAPKLLFHYYDKDFNNEADTPDNFQSRRPNTSFCFLDIRSPGLGDTAMYLCATSRGLLQSAKNIQYFGAGTRLSVL.